A selection of T cell receptor beta chains follows, all from one sample in a study of cytomegalovirus exposure and HLA in healthy donors. Produced via immunoSEQ multiplex PCR; TCRdb's table is partial and in-frame only. The sample yields under 200,000 clones, around 80% seen once. The material sequenced was PBMCs. The receptors shown here come from a man in his forties in good health and CMV-seronegative. Both conserved end residues are part of each CDR3. A D gene is named only where the DNA matches it firmly. A clone size is listed for some rows: how often the clone was seen (once, few, many), or a class if it is expanded.

len,abundance,v_gene,d_gene,j_gene,CDR3nt,CDR3aa
13,-,TRBV27,-,TRBJ2-3,TGTGCCAGCAGTAAAACTAGCTTGAATACGCAGTATTTT,CASSKTSLNTQYF
16,-,TRBV28,TRBD2,TRBJ2-2,TGTGCCAGCAGTTTAGAGCTAGCGGAAAACACCGGGGAGCTGTTTTTT,CASSLELAENTGELFF
16,-,TRBV5-1,TRBD1,TRBJ2-4,TGCGCCAGCAGCTTGGCAGGGACAGGGGACCGGAACATTCAGTACTTC,CASSLAGTGDRNIQYF
15,-,TRBV9,-,TRBJ2-3,TGTGCCAGCAGCGTAAGGGGGATCAGCACAGATACGCAGTATTTT,CASSVRGISTDTQYF
13,-,TRBV28,-,TRBJ2-7,TGTGCCAGCAGGTCCGGCGGTTCCTACGAGCAGTACTTC,CASRSGGSYEQYF
13,-,TRBV28,TRBD1,TRBJ1-2,TGTGCCAGCAGCGTCCTAGGGGGCCTGGGCTACACCTTC,CASSVLGGLGYTF
16,-,TRBV5-1,TRBD1,TRBJ1-1,TGCGCCAGCAGCCGCGGGACAGGGGGCTTGAACACTGAAGCTTTCTTT,CASSRGTGGLNTEAFF
16,-,TRBV2,TRBD1,TRBJ2-7,TGTGCCAGCAGTGAAGGAGGGGGCGCGTACTCGTACGAGCAGTACTTC,CASSEGGGAYSYEQYF
12,-,TRBV14,TRBD2,TRBJ2-3,TGTGCCAGCAGCCAGACTAGCGATACGCAGTATTTT,CASSQTSDTQYF
16,-,TRBV7-9,TRBD2,TRBJ2-3,TGTGCCAGCAGCTTCCTAGCGGGAGGGGGCACAGATACGCAGTATTTT,CASSFLAGGGTDTQYF
15,-,TRBV27,-,TRBJ2-1,TGTGCCAGCAGTTTCTTGGACTATGAGGCCAATGAGCAGTTCTTC,CASSFLDYEANEQFF
13,-,TRBV27,TRBD2,TRBJ2-7,TGTGCCAGCAGTTCAAGCGGGAGGGGGGACCAGTACTTC,CASSSSGRGDQYF
14,-,TRBV7-9,-,TRBJ2-3,TGTGCCAGCAGCTTGGACAGATACACAGATACGCAGTATTTT,CASSLDRYTDTQYF
14,-,TRBV29-1,TRBD2,TRBJ2-5,TGCAGCGTTTCTAGCGGGAGCTCCCAAGAGACCCAGTACTTC,CSVSSGSSQETQYF
11,-,TRBV28,-,TRBJ2-5,TGTGCCAGCAGTTTCGGGGGGACCCAGTACTTC,CASSFGGTQYF
14,once,TRBV7-9,-,TRBJ1-3,TGTGCCAGCAGCTTAGGCTTAGCTGGAAACACCATATATTTT,CASSLGLAGNTIYF
18,once,TRBV14,-,TRBJ2-1,TGTGCCAGCAGCCAAGGTTGGACAGCCGTTAGCTCCTACAATGAGCAGTTCTTC,CASSQGWTAVSSYNEQFF